The 30 T cell receptor beta chains presented below share a single source sample, sequenced in a study of vaccination and CD4 T cells after COVID-19. These receptors' antigens are unknown. This sample's treatment: roughly 11-day PBMC culture with coronavirus spike peptide pools or control peptides (ViraFEST assay). Sequencing of the DNA from cultured CD4+ T cells was carried out with the Oncomine TCR Beta short-read assay. TCRdb itself ran the PCR reads through MiXCR, one entry per CDR3 protein. The repertoire has about 14,000 distinct CDR3 sequences, approximately 49% of them found once; the top ten carry roughly a tenth. Sequenced here: CD4+ T cells from blood, cultured in vitro, sampled before SARS-CoV-2 vaccination. The receptors originated from a human donor who had recovered from COVID-19.

This clonotype appeared once. This sequence joins TRBV18 and TRBJ2-2; D is ambiguous. The length of the CDR3 is 12 residues. CDR1 is KGHSH and CDR2 is LQKENI in the germline V gene. Trimming removed 3 bases at V and 6 bases at J, with 5 bases between. The CDR3 DNA sequence: TGTGCCAGCTCACCGGCGGCCGGGGAGCTGTTTTTT. This translates into CASSPAAGELFF.

The V call is TRBV19, the J call TRBJ1-1, with TRBD1 matching 8 bases. This CDR3 contains 18 residues. V trimming: 2 bases; J trimming: 4 bases; junction bases outside the gene matches: 15. CDR1 LNHDA and CDR2 SQIVND come from the germline V gene (reference sequence). CDR3 residues: CASSIWGGGRDRRTEAFF. The CDR3 DNA is TGTGCCAGTAGTATATGGGGCGGGGGCAGGGACAGGCGCACTGAAGCTTTCTTT.

This clonotype was found a few times. V and J are TRBV27 and TRBJ1-1, with D possibly being TRBD1 (6 bases). The CDR3 has 14 residues. Trimming pared 6 bases from V and 0 bases from J, leaving 11 bases between. CDR1 MNHEY and CDR2 SMNVEV come from the germline V gene (reference sequence). CDR3 region: CASRPGQLNTEAFF. The CDR3, as DNA: TGTGCCAGCAGGCCTGGACAGTTGAACACTGAAGCTTTCTTT.

This clonotype was recorded a few times. This chain joins TRBV7-8 and TRBJ2-5, with TRBD2 as a possible D gene (6 bases). The germline gives CDR1 SGHVS, CDR2 FQNEAQ. Trimming took 3 bases from V and 5 from J, leaving 16 bases between them. CDR3 size: 15 residues. CDR3 region: CASSLRAGLPETQYF. In DNA, the CDR3 is TGTGCCAGCAGCTTGCGCGCGGGGCTCCCGGAGACCCAGTACTTC.

The V gene is TRBV20-1, the J gene TRBJ2-1; D is uncertain. Trimming stripped 0 bases from V and 9 bases from J, with 15 bases between. This CDR3 comprises 14 residues. CDR1 is DFQATT, CDR2 SNEGSKA, per germline (reference sequence). CDR3 sequence: CSARETGQRREQFF. The CDR3 coding sequence is TGCAGTGCTAGAGAGACGGGCCAGCGACGTGAGCAGTTCTTC.

This chain links TRBV6-2 or TRBV6-3 with TRBJ1-5, with 7 bases matching TRBD1. The CDR3 covers 15 residues. Germline V gene data show CDR1 as MNHEY and CDR2 as SVGEGT. The J segment lost 6 bases and the V segment lost 3 bases, leaving 8 bases of the junction unmatched. The CDR3 reads CASSYSRQGPQPQHF. CDR3 coding DNA: TGTGCCAGCAGTTATAGCCGACAGGGACCTCAGCCCCAGCATTTT.

The chain couples TRBV7-2 to TRBJ1-2; perhaps TRBD1 as D (6 bases). Germline CDR1 is SGHTA and CDR2 is FQGNSA. The CDR3 is 14 amino acids. The V gene lost 1 base and the J gene lost 7 bases, with 13 bases spanning the gap. The CDR3 nucleotides read TGTGCCAGCAGCTTAGACGGGGGGGCGCGTGGCTACACCTTC. Protein sequence: CASSLDGGARGYTF.

The sample holds a few counts of this clonotype. CDR3 in amino acids: CASSFSGPNQPQHF. CDR3 nucleotides: TGTGCCAGCAGTTTTTCAGGGCCGAATCAGCCCCAGCATTTT. The J gene is TRBJ1-5, the V gene TRBV12-3 or TRBV12-4; D possibly corresponds to TRBD1 (5 bases). Trimming shortened V by 3 bases and J by 4 bases, and 10 bases separated the two germline ends. The CDR3 has 14 amino acids.

The chain links TRBV20-1 to TRBJ2-3, with TRBD2 matching 8 bases. The CDR3 loop spans 15 amino acids. Unmatched junction bases numbered 8, after V lost 6 bases and J lost 0 bases. The germline V gene encodes CDR1 DFQATT and CDR2 SNEGSKA (reference sequence). CDR3 region: CSARGGLTSTDTQYF. CDR3 DNA sequence: TGCAGTGCGCGCGGGGGGCTGACTAGCACAGATACGCAGTATTTT.

For this clonotype: A clone one base away is much larger, so this may be a read error. This chain connects TRBV6-1 to TRBJ2-7; 8 bases align to TRBD2. Germline V gives CDR1 MNHNS, CDR2 SASEGT. The CDR3 covers 14 residues. The CDR3 spells CVSTEGLVSYEQYF. The CDR3 DNA reads TGTGTCAGCACCGAGGGACTAGTCTCCTACGAGCAGTACTTC.

The chain recombines TRBV7-9 with TRBJ2-7; 13 bases agree with TRBD2. With V trimmed by 4 bases and J by 0 bases, 12 bases remained unmatched. The V gene's germline CDR1 is SEHNR and CDR2 FQNEAQ (reference sequence). The CDR3 runs 19 residues. The CDR3 DNA sequence: TGTGCCAGCAGCTCCCCGAGGGGACTAGCGGGGATCCGCTCCTACGAGCAGTACTTC. It specifies CASSSPRGLAGIRSYEQYF.

V is TRBV28 and J is TRBJ2-3, with D uncertain. The CDR3 covers 13 residues. Germline lookup yields CDR1 MDHEN and CDR2 SYDVKM. Deletions cut 2 bases from V and 11 bases from J, with 14 bases between. The CDR3 DNA is TGTGCCAGCAGTTTAGGGCGATCCCAAAGGCAGTATTTT. Protein product: CASSLGRSQRQYF.

The V gene is TRBV20-1, the J gene TRBJ2-3, with 11 bases lining up with TRBD2. Trimming cost V 4 bases and J 4 bases; bases outside gene matches: 7. The CDR3 has 15 amino acids. Germline-derived CDR1 and CDR2 are DFQATT and SNEGSKA (reference sequence). CDR3 region: CSAKGASGGPDTQYF. The CDR3 bases are TGCAGTGCTAAAGGGGCTAGCGGGGGGCCAGATACGCAGTATTTT.

This chain joins TRBV11-3 and TRBJ1-1; 7 nucleotides match TRBD1. From germline, CDR1 is SGHNT and CDR2 YENEEA. The CDR3 contains 14 residues. Trimming at V came to 5 bases and at J to 5 bases, leaving 8 bases not matched to a gene. In nucleotides, the CDR3 is TGTGCCAGCAGCGAGACAGGGATACAGACTGAAGCTTTCTTT. Residues: CASSETGIQTEAFF.

The rearrangement uses TRBV19 and TRBJ1-1; the D gene is possibly TRBD1 (6 bases). The length of the CDR3 is 13 residues. Germline CDR1 and CDR2: LNHDA and SQIVND (reference sequence). V was shortened by 3 bases and J by 5 bases, with 10 bases between the two germline ends. The CDR3 region has the DNA TGTGCCAGTAGTATCCAGGGACAAACTGAAGCTTTCTTT. Its protein is CASSIQGQTEAFF.

This sequence joins TRBV2 and TRBJ2-7, with 7 bases matching TRBD2. Trimming cost V 6 bases and J 4 bases; bases outside gene matches: 6. The CDR3 spans 13 residues. The germline V gene encodes CDR1 SNHLY and CDR2 FYNNEI. The CDR3 sequence: CASRRWGGYEQYF. CDR3 in DNA: TGTGCCAGCAGACGTTGGGGGGGATACGAGCAGTACTTC.

The V call is TRBV7-8, the J call TRBJ1-5, with no clear D. Germline V lookup: CDR1 SGHVS, CDR2 FQNEAQ. V lost 5 bases and J 7 bases, leaving 15 bases between the germline ends. The CDR3 is 14 residues long. The CDR3, as DNA: TGTGCCAGCAGCCGAGGGAGGGTGGACCAGCCCCAGCATTTT. It encodes CASSRGRVDQPQHF.

J is TRBJ1-2 and V is TRBV5-1; D might be TRBD1 (5 bases). CDR1 SGHRS and CDR2 YFSETQ come from the germline V gene. V gave up 1 base and J gave up 1 base, with 5 bases separating them. The CDR3 extends over 13 amino acids. Here the CDR3 DNA reads TGCGCCAGCAGCTTGCAGGGTAACTATGGCTACACCTTC. This codes for CASSLQGNYGYTF.

This clonotype was found a few times. The J gene is TRBJ1-4, the V gene TRBV20-1; D unclear. CDR3 size: 13 residues. The germline V gene has CDR1 DFQATT and CDR2 SNEGSKA (reference sequence). The ends were cut back, 4 bases at V and 0 bases at J, with 6 bases in the middle. The CDR3 loop is CSAIPATNEKLFF. CDR3 coding DNA: TGCAGTGCTATCCCGGCAACTAATGAAAAACTGTTTTTT.

The chain employs TRBV6-1 and TRBJ1-6; 7 nucleotides match TRBD1. Germline loops: CDR1 MNHNS, CDR2 SASEGT. CDR3 length: 13 residues. V was pared by 7 bases and J by 8 bases, with 5 bases of the junction left unmatched. CDR3 in amino acids: CASTRGEDSPLHF. The CDR3 DNA reads TGTGCCAGCACCAGGGGGGAAGATTCACCCCTCCACTTT.

This clonotype was counted only a few times. The chain is built from TRBV7-2 and TRBJ2-5; possible D gene TRBD2, 6 bases. Per the germline V gene, CDR1 is SGHTA and CDR2 is FQGNSA. Between the trimmed V and J ends, which lost 1 base and 5 bases, there was a span of 8 bases. The CDR3 runs 13 residues. The CDR3 region is CASSLVLAETQYF. The CDR3 DNA follows: TGTGCCAGCAGCTTAGTTCTAGCGGAGACCCAGTACTTC. Complete variable domain (other parts from reference TRBV7-2 and TRBJ2-5): GAGVSQSPSNKVTEKGKDVELRCDPISGHTALYWYRQSLGQGLEFLIYFQGNSAPDKSGLPSDRFSAERTGGSVSTLTIQRTQQEDSAVYLCASSLVLAETQYFGPGTRLLVL.

The rearrangement uses TRBV11-3 and TRBJ2-1, with a weak D call TRBD1 (6 bases). Germline V gene sequence: CDR1 SGHNT, CDR2 YENEEA. V was pared by 5 bases and J by 7 bases, with 18 bases between. This CDR3 comprises 15 residues. CDR3 protein: CASSPFAVGANEQFF. CDR3 bases: TGTGCCAGCAGCCCCTTTGCCGTGGGGGCGAATGAGCAGTTCTTC. Together with reference TRBV11-3 and TRBJ2-1, the CDR3 gives the full variable domain: EAGVVQSPRYKIIEKKQPVAFWCNPISGHNTLYWYLQNLGQGPELLIRYENEEAVDDSQLPKDRFSAERLKGVDSTLKIQPAELGDSAVYLCASSPFAVGANEQFFGPGTRLTVL.

There are a few counts of this clonotype. The rearrangement links TRBV7-9 to TRBJ2-7; 7 positions agree with TRBD1. The CDR3 contains 13 residues. Per germline, CDR1 SEHNR and CDR2 FQNEAQ (reference sequence). J lost 6 bases, V lost 5 bases, and 7 bases had no gene match. The DNA of the CDR3 is TGTGCCAGCAGCCCAAGACAGGGCGCCGAGCAGTACTTC. Translated, it gives CASSPRQGAEQYF.

V and J are TRBV6-2 or TRBV6-3 and TRBJ2-2; D uncertain. Trimming removed 4 bases from V and 1 base from J, with 13 bases in between. This CDR3 spans 16 amino acids. CDR1 is MNHEY, CDR2 SVGEGT, per germline. The CDR3 DNA follows: TGTGCCAGCAGTTGGACCGGACCGGAGAACACCGGGGAGCTGTTTTTT. Its translation is CASSWTGPENTGELFF.

V gene TRBV30 combines with J gene TRBJ2-7, with D perhaps TRBD1 (7 bases). V was trimmed by 4 bases and J by 6 bases, leaving 16 bases between them. Germline V gives CDR1 GTSNPN, CDR2 SVGIG (reference sequence). The CDR3 consists of 13 residues. The CDR3 reads CAWTQRQGGEQYF. DNA for the CDR3: TGTGCCTGGACCCAAAGACAGGGAGGCGAGCAGTACTTC.

V usage is TRBV10-3 and J usage is TRBJ1-2, with TRBD1 matching over 7 bases. Germline assignment: CDR1 ENHRY and CDR2 SYGVKD. The CDR3 loop spans 14 amino acids. CDR3: CASGGGTDNYGYTF. CDR3 DNA: TGTGCGTCCGGGGGGGGGACAGACAACTATGGCTACACCTTC.

The sample holds a few counts of this clonotype. This chain uses TRBV7-2 with TRBJ1-6, with D possibly being TRBD1 (5 bases). CDR1 SGHTA and CDR2 FQGNSA come from the germline V gene. Trimming took off 7 bases at V and 2 bases at J, with 12 bases between the two ends. The CDR3 contains 15 residues. CDR3 sequence: CASTLTDTYNSPLHF. CDR3 coding DNA: TGTGCCAGCACCCTGACGGACACCTATAATTCACCCCTCCACTTT.

V gene TRBV6-5 combines with J gene TRBJ1-4; no reliable D call. Looked up from germline, CDR1 is MNHEY and CDR2 is SVGAGI. The CDR3 extends over 12 amino acids. Trimming took off 2 bases at V and 10 bases at J, with 8 bases between the two ends. The CDR3 coding sequence is TGTGCCAGCAGTTACAGGGAGGGAAAACTGTTTTTT. Amino acid sequence: CASSYREGKLFF.

The chain links TRBV19 to TRBJ1-6; D ambiguous. Trimming removed 0 bases from V and 10 bases from J, with 7 bases in between. CDR3 size: 13 residues. Germline-derived CDR1 and CDR2 are LNHDA and SQIVND (reference sequence). CDR3 sequence (DNA): TGTGCCAGTAGTATAGAGACCAACTCACCCCTCCACTTT. It is translated as CASSIETNSPLHF.

This clonotype was found once. The chain is built from TRBV11-3 and TRBJ2-3; unclear D gene. Looked up from germline, CDR1 is SGHNT and CDR2 is YENEEA. CDR3 length equals 12 residues. Trimming removed 4 bases at V and 2 bases at J, with 4 bases between. DNA of the CDR3: TGTGCCAGCAGCTACCACACAGATACGCAGTATTTT. This gives the protein CASSYHTDTQYF.